Below are 9 T cell receptor beta chains sequenced from a single sample in a study of T cell repertoires in cytomegalovirus infection (dated by TCRdb to between 2017 and 2020). Data came from an Illumina HiSeq 1500. TCRdb applied fastp at Q25 and MiXCR to the public reads, then kept only in-frame beta chains. A single entry per CDR3 protein holds the most common genes and DNA from its merged rows. Recorded for this sample are 570,000 or so distinct CDR3 sequences; 40% of them occurred a single time. The ten largest account for roughly 50% of the sample. The sample's treatment or condition, from its label and the paper: in vitro stimulation with specific CMV peptide epitopes to enrich CMV-specific T cells. These receptors' antigens are unknown. Here the sequenced sample was cultured PBMCs, taken from culture after CMV antigen stimulation. These receptors were collected from a human donor in good health (CMV status not recorded). Some clones in this sample may be carry-over from other donors' samples.

This chain joins TRBV11-3 and TRBJ2-1; D may correspond to TRBD1 or TRBD2 (5 bases each). Per the germline V gene, CDR1 is SGHNT and CDR2 is YENEEA. The CDR3 has 13 residues. Trimming cost V 5 bases and J 10 bases, with 15 bases left between them. CDR3 coding DNA: TGTGCCAGCAGCGGACTTGGGGCCAAGGAGCAGTTCTTC. As protein: CASSGLGAKEQFF.

The J gene is TRBJ2-7, the V gene TRBV6-1, with unresolved D. Germline V gives CDR1 MNHNS, CDR2 SASEGT. V was clipped by 2 bases and J by 2 bases, with 7 bases between them. The CDR3 is 13 residues long. CDR3 sequence reads: CASSEPDPYEQYF. CDR3 DNA sequence: TGTGCCAGCAGTGAACCTGACCCCTACGAGCAGTACTTC.

This clonotype was seen only a few times. The chain joins TRBV6-5 to TRBJ2-3; 11 bases map to TRBD2. CDR1 and CDR2 (germline): MNHEY, SVGAGI. V was pared by 0 bases and J by 5 bases, with 7 bases of the junction left unmatched. CDR3 length equals 17 residues. The CDR3 DNA reads as TGTGCCAGCAGTTACTCGAAAGCTAGCGGGGGGCGAGATACGCAGTATTTT. It translates to CASSYSKASGGRDTQYF.

V gene TRBV7-6 combines with J gene TRBJ2-3, with D tentatively TRBD1 or TRBD2 (6 bases each). CDR1 and CDR2 from the germline V gene are SGHVS and FNYEAQ. The CDR3 runs 16 residues. V was trimmed by 7 bases and J by 2 bases, leaving 19 bases between them. The CDR3 region is CASTPGGPLPTDTQYF. The CDR3 region has the DNA TGTGCCAGCACCCCTGGGGGGCCCCTTCCCACAGATACGCAGTATTTT.

The chain has TRBV6-1 and TRBJ1-5; D may be TRBD1 (5 bases). The CDR3 runs 15 residues. V was pared by 5 bases and J by 1 base, with 12 bases between. Germline V gene sequence: CDR1 MNHNS, CDR2 SASEGT. For the CDR3, the DNA is TGTGCCAGCAGTTATGGGACCGCCAGCAATCAGCCCCAGCATTTT. Translated: CASSYGTASNQPQHF.

V usage is TRBV11-2 and J usage is TRBJ2-5; D is uncertain. The CDR3 runs 13 residues. Germline V gene sequence: CDR1 SGHAT, CDR2 FQNNGV. Trimming stripped 4 bases from V and 10 bases from J, with 16 bases between. CDR3 in DNA: TGTGCCAGCAGCTACACGGAACGGGTAAACCAGTACTTC. It specifies CASSYTERVNQYF.

There are a few counts of this clonotype. The chain carries TRBV27 and TRBJ2-7; 11 bases are shared with TRBD1. This CDR3 region has 16 residues. Losses at the gene ends were 4 bases for V and 8 bases for J; bases not matched to a gene: 13. CDR1 and CDR2 (germline): MNHEY, SMNVEV (reference sequence). The CDR3 bases are TGTGCCAGCAGTTACGTGTCTCCGGGACAGGGGGATAAGCAGTACTTC. The encoded protein is CASSYVSPGQGDKQYF.

The chain joins TRBV12-3 or TRBV12-4 to TRBJ2-5; 13 bases line up with TRBD2. J was trimmed by 6 bases and V by 5 bases; bases with no gene match: 6. This CDR3 contains 15 residues. Here the CDR3 DNA reads TGTGCCAGCAGTCCCCGGACTAGCGGGAGCCAGACCCAGTACTTC. Its protein is CASSPRTSGSQTQYF.

The chain joins TRBV6-2 or TRBV6-3 to TRBJ2-4; no firm D call. This CDR3 is 14 amino acids long. Trimming pared 8 bases from V and 7 bases from J, leaving 18 bases between. Looked up from germline, CDR1 is MNHEY and CDR2 is SVGEGT. For the CDR3, the DNA is TGTGCCAGCGGACCTGGTAGGCCCACCAACATTCAGTACTTC. The encoded protein is CASGPGRPTNIQYF.